Listed below are T cell receptor beta chains from one sample, sequenced in a study of CD8 T cells in ankylosing spondylitis. Using its own MiXCR run on the 5' RACE reads, TCRdb lists one record per CDR3 protein. The table has fewer than 400,000 distinct CDR3 sequences, 20% to 25% seen once; the top ten hold roughly a sixth. Sequencing was performed on blood, either unsorted or a sorted T cell fraction (not recorded which). The receptors were sampled from a male donor with ankylosing spondylitis. Each CDR3 is given with its conserved first and last residue. Each record gives: D gene, clone size, V gene, J gene, CDR3 protein, CDR3 DNA. A D gene is named only where the DNA matches it firmly. Expanded clones get a size class; other rows say once, few or many, or leave the size out.

d_call: NA; clone_size: NA; v_call: TRBV5-4; j_call: TRBJ2-1; cdr3_aa: CASRTDRRNEQFF; cdr3_nt: TGTGCCAGCAGAACCGACAGACGGAATGAGCAGTTCTTC
d_call: NA; clone_size: NA; v_call: TRBV5-1; j_call: TRBJ2-1; cdr3_aa: CASSVPSNEQFF; cdr3_nt: TGCGCCAGCAGCGTCCCCTCAAATGAGCAGTTCTTC
d_call: TRBD1; clone_size: NA; v_call: TRBV2; j_call: TRBJ1-2; cdr3_aa: CASSSGTGSMVYTF; cdr3_nt: TGTGCCAGCAGTTCCGGGACAGGGTCTATGGTCTACACCTTC
d_call: NA; clone_size: NA; v_call: TRBV12-3/TRBV12-4; j_call: TRBJ1-1; cdr3_aa: CASTLRWGNTEAFF; cdr3_nt: TGTGCCAGCACCCTACGGTGGGGGAACACTGAAGCTTTCTTT
d_call: TRBD1; clone_size: NA; v_call: TRBV29-1; j_call: TRBJ1-4; cdr3_aa: CSVFLSTGDGEKLFF; cdr3_nt: TGCAGCGTCTTTCTGTCGACAGGGGACGGTGAAAAACTGTTTTTT
d_call: TRBD2; clone_size: NA; v_call: TRBV24-1; j_call: TRBJ2-1; cdr3_aa: CATSDPSGSINEQFF; cdr3_nt: TGTGCCACCAGTGACCCTAGCGGGAGTATCAATGAGCAGTTCTTC
d_call: NA; clone_size: NA; v_call: TRBV20-1; j_call: TRBJ2-1; cdr3_aa: CSAGQWSSNEQFF; cdr3_nt: TGCAGTGCAGGACAGTGGTCGTCCAATGAGCAGTTCTTC
d_call: TRBD2; clone_size: NA; v_call: TRBV28; j_call: TRBJ2-3; cdr3_aa: CASSGSLAGEGTDTQYF; cdr3_nt: TGTGCCAGCAGTGGGTCACTAGCGGGAGAGGGCACAGATACGCAGTATTTT
d_call: NA; clone_size: few; v_call: TRBV29-1; j_call: TRBJ1-1; cdr3_aa: CSVEVSSGGKFF; cdr3_nt: TGCAGCGTTGAAGTCTCTTCGGGGGGGAAGTTCTTT
d_call: NA; clone_size: NA; v_call: TRBV6-5; j_call: TRBJ1-1; cdr3_aa: CASRDPINTEAFF; cdr3_nt: TGTGCCAGCAGAGACCCGATTAACACTGAAGCTTTCTTT
d_call: TRBD2; clone_size: NA; v_call: TRBV3-1; j_call: TRBJ2-3; cdr3_aa: CASSQDLLTSGLYSTDTQYF; cdr3_nt: TGTGCCAGCAGCCAAGATCTCCTTACTAGCGGGCTTTACAGCACAGATACGCAGTATTTT
d_call: TRBD1; clone_size: few; v_call: TRBV20-1; j_call: TRBJ1-1; cdr3_aa: CSARYRGPGTEAFF; cdr3_nt: TGCAGTGCTAGATACAGGGGGCCTGGCACTGAAGCTTTCTTT
d_call: TRBD1; clone_size: NA; v_call: TRBV20-1; j_call: TRBJ1-2; cdr3_aa: CSAHGQGLGYGYTF; cdr3_nt: TGCAGTGCTCATGGACAGGGTTTGGGCTATGGCTACACCTTC
d_call: NA; clone_size: few; v_call: TRBV19; j_call: TRBJ1-6; cdr3_aa: CASSMTRSPLHF; cdr3_nt: TGTGCCAGTAGTATGACAAGATCACCCCTCCACTTT
d_call: TRBD1; clone_size: NA; v_call: TRBV5-1; j_call: TRBJ2-5; cdr3_aa: CASSPLMGQQQETQYF; cdr3_nt: TGCGCCAGCAGCCCCCTCATGGGACAGCAACAAGAGACCCAGTACTTC
d_call: TRBD1; clone_size: NA; v_call: TRBV29-1; j_call: TRBJ1-1; cdr3_aa: CSAGTGGNTEAFF; cdr3_nt: TGCAGCGCCGGGACAGGAGGTAACACTGAAGCTTTCTTT
d_call: NA; clone_size: few; v_call: TRBV7-9; j_call: TRBJ1-4; cdr3_aa: CASSLALGRPEKLFF; cdr3_nt: TGTGCCAGCAGCTTAGCCCTCGGACGGCCGGAAAAACTGTTTTTT
d_call: TRBD1; clone_size: few; v_call: TRBV20-1; j_call: TRBJ2-1; cdr3_aa: CSVRIITGGLYSGDNNEQFF; cdr3_nt: TGCAGTGTCAGGATTATTACAGGGGGCCTTTATAGCGGAGACAACAATGAGCAGTTCTTC
d_call: TRBD1; clone_size: few; v_call: TRBV29-1; j_call: TRBJ1-1; cdr3_aa: CSVENDRVTEAFF; cdr3_nt: TGCAGCGTTGAAAATGACAGGGTCACTGAAGCTTTCTTT
d_call: NA; clone_size: NA; v_call: TRBV20-1; j_call: TRBJ2-3; cdr3_aa: CSAYWVHRSTDTQYF; cdr3_nt: TGCAGTGCATACTGGGTGCACCGCTCCACAGATACGCAGTATTTT
d_call: NA; clone_size: few; v_call: TRBV12-3/TRBV12-4; j_call: TRBJ2-1; cdr3_aa: CASSGGHLSYNEQFF; cdr3_nt: TGTGCCAGCAGTGGGGGACACCTCTCCTACAATGAGCAGTTCTTC
d_call: NA; clone_size: few; v_call: TRBV29-1; j_call: TRBJ2-7; cdr3_aa: CSVGVTGDYEQYF; cdr3_nt: TGCAGCGTTGGGGTAACGGGGGACTACGAGCAGTACTTC
d_call: NA; clone_size: few; v_call: TRBV2; j_call: TRBJ1-2; cdr3_aa: CASRNHLVPRSNYGYTF; cdr3_nt: TGTGCCAGCAGAAACCATTTGGTTCCGAGATCCAACTATGGCTACACCTTC
d_call: NA; clone_size: NA; v_call: TRBV27; j_call: TRBJ1-3; cdr3_aa: CASSPNGGVIGNTIYF; cdr3_nt: TGTGCCAGCAGCCCAAATGGCGGGGTTATAGGAAACACCATATATTTT
d_call: TRBD1; clone_size: many; v_call: TRBV29-1; j_call: TRBJ2-5; cdr3_aa: CSGQRDRLETQYF; cdr3_nt: TGCAGCGGTCAACGGGACAGGCTGGAGACCCAGTACTTC
d_call: NA; clone_size: NA; v_call: TRBV20-1; j_call: TRBJ1-4; cdr3_aa: CSAENGGDEKLFF; cdr3_nt: TGCAGTGCCGAGAACGGGGGCGATGAAAAACTGTTTTTT
d_call: TRBD1; clone_size: many; v_call: TRBV5-1; j_call: TRBJ2-1; cdr3_aa: CASSLRTGGLNNEQFF; cdr3_nt: TGCGCCAGCAGCCTGAGGACAGGGGGATTAAACAATGAGCAGTTCTTC
d_call: NA; clone_size: NA; v_call: TRBV7-9; j_call: TRBJ2-7; cdr3_aa: CASSLGSGQNRDEQYF; cdr3_nt: TGTGCCAGCAGCTTAGGGTCCGGGCAAAACAGGGACGAGCAGTACTTC
d_call: NA; clone_size: NA; v_call: TRBV10-1; j_call: TRBJ2-3; cdr3_aa: CASSESGAIWDTQYF; cdr3_nt: TGCGCCAGCAGTGAGTCTGGGGCAATTTGGGATACGCAGTATTTT
d_call: NA; clone_size: few; v_call: TRBV5-5; j_call: TRBJ2-3; cdr3_aa: CASRSGLRYTDTQYF; cdr3_nt: TGTGCCAGCAGATCGGGACTCCGATACACAGATACGCAGTATTTT
d_call: NA; clone_size: NA; v_call: TRBV20-1; j_call: TRBJ2-1; cdr3_aa: CSPARTLQNNEQFF; cdr3_nt: TGCAGTCCCGCCCGGACTCTTCAAAACAATGAGCAGTTCTTC
d_call: TRBD1; clone_size: NA; v_call: TRBV7-2; j_call: TRBJ1-5; cdr3_aa: CASSDDRVGQPQHF; cdr3_nt: TGTGCCAGCAGCGACGACAGGGTAGGTCAGCCCCAGCATTTT
d_call: NA; clone_size: NA; v_call: TRBV3-1; j_call: TRBJ1-1; cdr3_aa: CASSQQGLITEAFF; cdr3_nt: TGTGCCAGCAGCCAACAGGGACTGATAACTGAAGCTTTCTTT
d_call: NA; clone_size: NA; v_call: TRBV25-1; j_call: TRBJ2-2; cdr3_aa: CASSEPGSVGELFF; cdr3_nt: TGTGCCAGCAGTGAACCAGGGTCCGTTGGGGAGCTGTTTTTT
d_call: NA; clone_size: NA; v_call: TRBV7-2; j_call: TRBJ1-5; cdr3_aa: CASSLVAGVGGNQPQHF; cdr3_nt: TGTGCCAGCAGCTTGGTGGCAGGGGTTGGGGGTAATCAGCCCCAGCATTTT
d_call: NA; clone_size: NA; v_call: TRBV18; j_call: TRBJ1-2; cdr3_aa: CASSPGALHFPNYGYTF; cdr3_nt: TGTGCCAGCTCACCGGGTGCTCTGCACTTCCCTAACTATGGCTACACCTTC
d_call: NA; clone_size: few; v_call: TRBV6-5; j_call: TRBJ1-4; cdr3_aa: CASSYRQAGEKLFF; cdr3_nt: TGTGCCAGCAGTTACCGACAGGCTGGAGAAAAACTGTTTTTT
d_call: TRBD2; clone_size: many; v_call: TRBV11-3; j_call: TRBJ2-3; cdr3_aa: CASSAGTSVDTQYF; cdr3_nt: TGTGCCAGCAGCGCCGGGACTAGTGTGGATACGCAGTATTTT
d_call: NA; clone_size: NA; v_call: TRBV15; j_call: TRBJ2-3; cdr3_aa: CATSRIRTRGSTDTQYF; cdr3_nt: TGTGCCACCAGCAGGATAAGAACTAGGGGATCAACAGATACGCAGTATTTT
d_call: TRBD2; clone_size: few; v_call: TRBV7-9; j_call: TRBJ2-3; cdr3_aa: CASSSRTSGADTQYF; cdr3_nt: TGTGCCAGCAGCTCGCGGACTAGCGGGGCAGATACGCAGTATTTT
d_call: TRBD1; clone_size: few; v_call: TRBV20-1; j_call: TRBJ2-7; cdr3_aa: CSAGDRGMEYF; cdr3_nt: TGCAGTGCCGGGGACAGGGGTATGGAGTACTTC
d_call: NA; clone_size: NA; v_call: TRBV4-2; j_call: TRBJ1-5; cdr3_aa: CASSPSGGDDGNQPQHF; cdr3_nt: TGTGCCAGCAGCCCCTCTGGAGGGGACGATGGCAATCAGCCCCAGCATTTT
d_call: NA; clone_size: few; v_call: TRBV20-1; j_call: TRBJ1-2; cdr3_aa: CSARVQQANYGYTF; cdr3_nt: TGCAGTGCTAGAGTACAACAAGCTAACTATGGCTACACCTTC
d_call: NA; clone_size: few; v_call: TRBV5-1; j_call: TRBJ1-2; cdr3_aa: CASSPQENYGYTF; cdr3_nt: TGCGCCAGCAGTCCACAGGAAAACTATGGCTACACCTTC
d_call: NA; clone_size: NA; v_call: TRBV7-2; j_call: TRBJ2-3; cdr3_aa: CASSSGRYTDTQYF; cdr3_nt: TGTGCCAGCAGCTCGGGACGTTACACAGATACGCAGTATTTT
d_call: NA; clone_size: NA; v_call: TRBV5-1; j_call: TRBJ2-7; cdr3_aa: CASKRVGGAGDEQYF; cdr3_nt: TGCGCCAGCAAAAGGGTTGGGGGAGCGGGCGACGAGCAGTACTTC
d_call: TRBD1; clone_size: few; v_call: TRBV4-1; j_call: TRBJ1-6; cdr3_aa: CASSRVGQADNSPLHF; cdr3_nt: TGCGCCAGCAGCCGAGTTGGACAGGCGGATAATTCACCCCTCCACTTT
d_call: NA; clone_size: few; v_call: TRBV5-4; j_call: TRBJ1-6; cdr3_aa: CASSYDSTGGTSPLHF; cdr3_nt: TGTGCCAGCAGCTACGATTCTACGGGGGGCACTTCACCCCTCCACTTT
d_call: NA; clone_size: NA; v_call: TRBV18; j_call: TRBJ1-3; cdr3_aa: CASSPPEAGIYF; cdr3_nt: TGTGCCAGCTCACCACCGGAGGCCGGAATATATTTT
d_call: NA; clone_size: few; v_call: TRBV29-1; j_call: TRBJ1-2; cdr3_aa: CSVEQGDAYGYTF; cdr3_nt: TGCAGCGTTGAACAGGGAGATGCCTATGGCTACACCTTC
d_call: NA; clone_size: NA; v_call: TRBV5-1; j_call: TRBJ2-5; cdr3_aa: CASSLDSPREETQYF; cdr3_nt: TGCGCCAGCAGCTTGGACTCCCCACGGGAGGAGACCCAGTACTTC
d_call: TRBD1; clone_size: NA; v_call: TRBV4-1; j_call: TRBJ2-7; cdr3_aa: CASSPTPGQSYEQYF; cdr3_nt: TGCGCCAGCAGCCCCACCCCGGGACAGTCCTACGAGCAGTACTTC
d_call: NA; clone_size: few; v_call: TRBV12-5; j_call: TRBJ1-1; cdr3_aa: CASGPDFGEKAFF; cdr3_nt: TGTGCTAGTGGTCCCGACTTCGGGGAGAAGGCTTTCTTT
d_call: TRBD2; clone_size: NA; v_call: TRBV30; j_call: TRBJ2-7; cdr3_aa: CAWMRTGRVLEQYF; cdr3_nt: TGTGCCTGGATGAGGACTGGGAGGGTTCTTGAGCAGTACTTC
d_call: NA; clone_size: NA; v_call: TRBV19; j_call: TRBJ2-7; cdr3_aa: CASSLQVSPYEQYF; cdr3_nt: TGTGCCAGTAGTCTACAGGTTAGTCCCTACGAGCAGTACTTC